This TCR beta chain stems from a study of metastatic and nonmetastatic thyroid tumors. The wider study: Across blood and tumor or nodule tissue, repertoires from malignant and benign thyroid patients were compared with one another. Findings of the study overall: Reported TCR beta diversity, measured in blood and tumor, was significantly higher for malignant thyroid tumors than for benign nodules.

The table lists this clone with many counts. Its specificity is not known. As handled by the study authors: Clinicopathological groups supplied CDR3 differences that were used to build a distant-metastasis classifier for papillary thyroid cancer. TCRdb re-processed the PCR reads through MiXCR. The V and J calls, along with clone size, are taken from TCRdb and not from the paper's own processing. The sample lists roughly 29,000 clones, 20% to 25% occurring once. All patients reached thyroid surgery having received no treatment beforehand. Germline CDR1 reads MNHNS; CDR2 reads SASEGT. V lost 1 base and J 4 bases, leaving 11 bases between the germline ends. The CDR3 is 15 residues long.

The chain links TRBV6-1 to TRBJ1-5; D gene ambiguous. The sequenced material came from blood. The source of this sequence is a female donor with papillary thyroid cancer or a benign thyroid nodule (not recorded which). Some clones in this sample may be carry-over from other donors' samples. The CDR3 sequence is CASSEGVTINQPQHF. DNA of the CDR3: TGTGCCAGCAGTGAAGGTGTTACCATAAATCAGCCCCAGCATTTT.